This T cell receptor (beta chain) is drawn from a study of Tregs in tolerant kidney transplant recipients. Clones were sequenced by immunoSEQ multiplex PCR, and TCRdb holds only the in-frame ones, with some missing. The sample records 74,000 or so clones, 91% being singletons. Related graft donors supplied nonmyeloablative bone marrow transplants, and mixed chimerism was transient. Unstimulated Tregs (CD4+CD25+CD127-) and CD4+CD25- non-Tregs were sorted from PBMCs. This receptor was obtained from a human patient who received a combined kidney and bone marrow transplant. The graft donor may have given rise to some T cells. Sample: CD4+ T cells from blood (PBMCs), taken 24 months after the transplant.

The CDR3 is CASRLGQDSGNTIYF. CDR3 nucleotide sequence: TGTGCCAGCAGGCTGGGACAAGACTCTGGAAACACCATATATTTT. The chain carries TRBV6-5 and TRBJ1-3; perhaps TRBD1 as D (6 bases). The CDR3 extends over 15 amino acids. V was shortened by 6 bases and J by 0 bases, with 12 bases between the two germline ends. The germline V gene has CDR1 MNHEY and CDR2 SVGAGI.